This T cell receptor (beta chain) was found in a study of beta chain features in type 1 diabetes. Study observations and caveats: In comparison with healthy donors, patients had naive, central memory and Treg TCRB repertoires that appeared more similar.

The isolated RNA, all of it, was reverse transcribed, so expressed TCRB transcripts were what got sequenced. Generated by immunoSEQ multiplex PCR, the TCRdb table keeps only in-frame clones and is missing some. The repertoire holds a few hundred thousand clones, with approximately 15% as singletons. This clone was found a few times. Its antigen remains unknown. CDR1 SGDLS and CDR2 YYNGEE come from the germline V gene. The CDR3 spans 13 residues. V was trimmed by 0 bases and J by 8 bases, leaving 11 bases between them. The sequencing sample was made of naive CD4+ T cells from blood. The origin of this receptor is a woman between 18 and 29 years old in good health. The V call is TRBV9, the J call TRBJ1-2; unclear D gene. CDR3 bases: TGTGCCAGCAGCGTAGATCAGATCGGGGGCTACACCTTC. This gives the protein CASSVDQIGGYTF.